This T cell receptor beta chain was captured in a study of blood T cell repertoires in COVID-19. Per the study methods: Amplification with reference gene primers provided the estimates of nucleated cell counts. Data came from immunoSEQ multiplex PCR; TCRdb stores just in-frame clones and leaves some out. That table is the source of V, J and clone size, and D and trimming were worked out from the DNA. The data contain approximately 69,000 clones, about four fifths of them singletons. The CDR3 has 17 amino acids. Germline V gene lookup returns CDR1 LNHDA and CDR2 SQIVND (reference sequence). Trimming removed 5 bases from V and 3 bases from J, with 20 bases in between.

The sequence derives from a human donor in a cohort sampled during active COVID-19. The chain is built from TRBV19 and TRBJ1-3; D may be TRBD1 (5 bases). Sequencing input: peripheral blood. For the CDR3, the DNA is TGTGCCAGTAGTGGGGGGGACGGAGAAGATAATGGAAACACCATATATTTT. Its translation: CASSGGDGEDNGNTIYF. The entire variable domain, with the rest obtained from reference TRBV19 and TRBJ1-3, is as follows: DGGITQSPKYLFRKEGQNVTLSCEQNLNHDAMYWYRQDPGQGLRLIYYSQIVNDFQKGDIAEGYSVSREKKESFPLTVTSAQKNPTAFYLCASSGGDGEDNGNTIYFGEGSWLTVV.